These T cell receptor beta chains were read from a single sample in a study. One entry per CDR3 protein, called by TCRdb with MiXCR from the RT-PCR reads. Of more than 550,000 distinct CDR3 sequences listed, 14% are singletons. The sequenced material came from memory CD4+ T cells from blood. The source of these receptors is a female donor in good health, serving as a healthy control. Both conserved end residues are part of each CDR3. Only part of the rows carry a size: once, few, many, or a class if the clone is expanded.

clone size | V gene | CDR3 protein
many | TRBV28 | CATVGTSDGQQFF
few | TRBV18 | CASSPGLKGGADGYTF
many | TRBV12-3/TRBV12-4 | CASSLNGYTEAFF
NA | TRBV20-1 | CSARAHGSTDTQYF
many | TRBV20-1 | CSARVSLGAHEQYF
few | TRBV10-3 | CATSPGGTDTEAFF
NA | TRBV20-1 | CSAGTSRSSTDTQYF
many | TRBV12-3/TRBV12-4 | CASSWRREMNTEAFF
NA | TRBV7-9 | CVSSLGGGSSYNEQFF
few | TRBV7-3 | CASGYTGVTEAFF
NA | TRBV20-1 | CSARDQGRTVYGYTF
NA | TRBV5-1 | CASGKGAGQETQYF
NA | TRBV27 | CASSARQGSNQPQHF
few | TRBV5-6 | CASSSNGQGRDGYTF
many | TRBV5-1 | CASSLAGQGAGETQYF
NA | TRBV12-3/TRBV12-4 | CASSLGAEFYEQYF
few | TRBV6-1 | CASLFLFGSSNQPQHF
NA | TRBV12-3/TRBV12-4 | CASSSVRDEQFF
few | TRBV5-5 | CASSQRGGFLNTEAFF
many | TRBV29-1 | CSVRGREAGPFGNTQYF
NA | TRBV15 | CATSRDPGGGQPQHF
NA | TRBV3-1 | CASSHGGPGYTF
NA | TRBV18 | CASSPDMNSGANVLTF
many | TRBV7-2 | CASSLGKFF
many | TRBV20-1 | CSAGGRIPDTQYF
NA | TRBV30 | CAWSVLGTNIQYF
NA | TRBV28 | CASNGDVYQPQHF
few | TRBV27 | CASSSLTGGPSGNTIYF
NA | TRBV4-3 | CASSQAGGDRGREQYF
NA | TRBV5-6 | CASSSGPYTNEKLFF
few | TRBV28 | CASSLVIRGGGYTF
few | TRBV24-1 | CATSDPELNEQFF
few | TRBV18 | CASSPEQGRYSGNTIYF
few | TRBV30 | CAWSEQADTQYF
NA | TRBV7-2 | CASGTDTNQPQHF